Listed below are T cell receptor beta chains from one sample, sequenced in a study of metastatic and nonmetastatic thyroid tumors. With MiXCR, TCRdb reprocessed the PCR reads. The sample records around 20,000 clones, 13% to 15% being singletons. The sample was tumor tissue. These receptors were collected from a female donor with papillary thyroid cancer or a benign thyroid nodule (not recorded which). Some clones in this sample may be carry-over from other donors' samples. Each CDR3 is given without its conserved first and last residue. D genes are given only for firm matches.

TRBD1	TRBV6-2/TRBV6-3	TRBJ1-2	ASSPWTGFHYGYT
-	TRBV7-9	TRBJ2-7	ASSLGGGAEQY
-	TRBV3-1	TRBJ1-2	ASSHSGQNYGYT
-	TRBV3-1	TRBJ1-2	ASSHVNGGNYGYT
TRBD2	TRBV20-1	TRBJ2-3	SASGRAISTDTQY
-	TRBV5-1	TRBJ2-5	ASSSYNQETQY
-	TRBV5-1	TRBJ1-1	ASSLDGGNTEAF
-	TRBV12-3/TRBV12-4	TRBJ2-3	ASSLASTGYTDTQY
TRBD2	TRBV7-2	TRBJ2-7	ASSFRASAGEQY
TRBD2	TRBV7-2	TRBJ2-7	ASSLSGGSRYEQY
-	TRBV2	TRBJ1-5	ASSEPTQPQH
TRBD2	TRBV6-1	TRBJ2-7	ASSRTSGVAFGYEQY
-	TRBV20-1	TRBJ2-1	SAETGSYTYNEQF
TRBD1	TRBV27	TRBJ1-3	ASSLTGQGNTIY
-	TRBV11-2	TRBJ2-7	ASSPGAASYEQY
TRBD1	TRBV6-4	TRBJ1-4	ASTTGTGVEKLF
-	TRBV11-2	TRBJ2-1	ASSLALPSVIEQF
TRBD1	TRBV6-1	TRBJ2-2	ASSTGTGGRTGELF
-	TRBV3-1	TRBJ2-3	ASSQDTSRTDTQY
TRBD1	TRBV12-3/TRBV12-4	TRBJ2-7	ASMTGISYEQY
TRBD1	TRBV7-3	TRBJ2-5	ASSLGTGGQGTHY
-	TRBV20-1	TRBJ1-2	SARDLIRSVGYGYT
-	TRBV20-1	TRBJ1-2	SARDYREDGYT
-	TRBV7-8	TRBJ1-5	ASSLMGAQRNQPQH
-	TRBV5-8	TRBJ2-3	ASSLSSRSGTDTQY
-	TRBV27	TRBJ1-3	ASSRREPYSGNTIY
-	TRBV5-4	TRBJ2-1	ASSAGSEKKF
-	TRBV3-1	TRBJ1-4	ASSRGADGEKLF
-	TRBV3-1	TRBJ1-1	ASSQAQTGGEAF
TRBD2	TRBV6-2/TRBV6-3	TRBJ2-7	ASTPAGYSYEQY
-	TRBV10-3	TRBJ2-2	AIRAAGELF
-	TRBV12-5	TRBJ2-1	ASGRADYNEQF
-	TRBV18	TRBJ1-3	ASSLGWGTSGNTIY
-	TRBV12-3/TRBV12-4	TRBJ2-5	ASSLYDSTQETQY
TRBD1	TRBV18	TRBJ1-3	ASSQTGVGSGNTIY
-	TRBV7-3	TRBJ2-2	ASSLLGGNTGELF
-	TRBV29-1	TRBJ2-1	SVEVWQGWNEQF
TRBD1	TRBV13	TRBJ1-6	ASSSSGGTGSPLH
TRBD1	TRBV5-1	TRBJ1-2	ASSPPTGGGVYT
TRBD1	TRBV11-2	TRBJ1-4	ASSLGQGGEKLF
-	TRBV5-1	TRBJ2-7	ASSIGRCYEQY
TRBD1	TRBV4-1	TRBJ2-5	ASSQLPPDRVQETQY
-	TRBV5-1	TRBJ2-2	ASSLEVAVTGELF
-	TRBV6-2/TRBV6-3	TRBJ1-6	ASSADRGSPLH
-	TRBV6-2/TRBV6-3	TRBJ1-5	ASSVEGGNQPQH
TRBD1	TRBV5-4	TRBJ2-2	ASTWTGATGELF
-	TRBV6-1	TRBJ1-1	ASSEVSKNTEAF
TRBD2	TRBV2	TRBJ2-7	ASSRTSGYYEQY
-	TRBV3-1	TRBJ1-4	ASSQAGTSATNEKLF
TRBD1	TRBV11-1	TRBJ1-5	ASSQGGPGQGARQPQH
-	TRBV5-1	TRBJ2-2	ASHREPNTGELF
-	TRBV2	TRBJ1-2	ASSPQGESGYT
-	TRBV2	TRBJ1-1	ASKAGPGTEAF
-	TRBV6-2/TRBV6-3	TRBJ2-3	ASSYSQSTDTQY